The sequence of this T cell receptor (beta chain) was determined in a study of early T cells in non-severe SARS-CoV-2 infection. This clonotype was counted many times. TCRdb itself ran the 5' RACE reads through MiXCR, one entry per CDR3 protein. The repertoire holds 70,000 to 85,000 distinct CDR3 sequences, with around 10% as singletons. This clonotype originated in an adult who was a healthcare worker with PCR-confirmed SARS-CoV-2 infection or an uninfected control (not recorded which). Material for sequencing was whole blood.

The DNA for the CDR3 is TGTGCCAGCAGCTTGTTGGGCAAAAACATTCAGTACTTC. This translates into CASSLLGKNIQYF. This chain uses TRBV5-4 with TRBJ2-4; D is unresolved. CDR1 SGHNT and CDR2 YYREEE come from the germline V gene (reference sequence). The V gene lost 1 base and the J gene lost 3 bases, with 5 bases spanning the gap. The length of the CDR3 is 13 residues.